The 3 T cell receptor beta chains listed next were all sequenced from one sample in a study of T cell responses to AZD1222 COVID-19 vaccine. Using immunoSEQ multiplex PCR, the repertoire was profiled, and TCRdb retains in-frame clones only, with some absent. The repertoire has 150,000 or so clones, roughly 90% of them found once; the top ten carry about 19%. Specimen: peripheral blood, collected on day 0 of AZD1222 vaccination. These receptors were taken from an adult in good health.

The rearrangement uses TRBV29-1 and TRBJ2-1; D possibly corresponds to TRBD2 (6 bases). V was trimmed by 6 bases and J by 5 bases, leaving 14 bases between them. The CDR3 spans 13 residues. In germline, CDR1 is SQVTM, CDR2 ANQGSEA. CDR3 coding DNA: TGCAGCGTACTGGGGGGTTCGCACAATGAGCAGTTCTTC. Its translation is CSVLGGSHNEQFF.

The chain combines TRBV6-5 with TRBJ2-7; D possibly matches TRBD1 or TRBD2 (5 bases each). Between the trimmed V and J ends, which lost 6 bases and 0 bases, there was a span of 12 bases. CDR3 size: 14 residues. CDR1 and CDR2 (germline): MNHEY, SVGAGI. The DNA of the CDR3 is TGTGCCAGCAGCTCACTAGGGACCTCCTACGAGCAGTACTTC. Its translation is CASSSLGTSYEQYF.

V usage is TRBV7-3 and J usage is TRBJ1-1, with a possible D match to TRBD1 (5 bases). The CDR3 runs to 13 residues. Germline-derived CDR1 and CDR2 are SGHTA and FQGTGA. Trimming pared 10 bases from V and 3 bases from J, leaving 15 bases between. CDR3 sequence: CATRGEGHTEAFF. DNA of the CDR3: TGTGCCACCCGGGGCGAGGGCCACACTGAAGCTTTCTTT.